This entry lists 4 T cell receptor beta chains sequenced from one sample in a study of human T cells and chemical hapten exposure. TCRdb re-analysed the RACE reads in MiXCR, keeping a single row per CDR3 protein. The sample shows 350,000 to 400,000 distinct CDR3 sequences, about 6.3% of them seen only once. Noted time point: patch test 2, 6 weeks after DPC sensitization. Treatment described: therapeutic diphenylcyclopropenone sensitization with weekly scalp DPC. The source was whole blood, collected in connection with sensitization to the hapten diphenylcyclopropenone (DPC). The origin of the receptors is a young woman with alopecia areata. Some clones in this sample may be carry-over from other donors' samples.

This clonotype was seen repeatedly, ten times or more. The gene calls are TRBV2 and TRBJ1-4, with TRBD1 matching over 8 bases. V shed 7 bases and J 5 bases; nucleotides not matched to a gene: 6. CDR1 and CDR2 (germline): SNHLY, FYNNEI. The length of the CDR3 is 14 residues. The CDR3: CASTRGQANEKLFF. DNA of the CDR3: TGTGCCAGCACTAGGGGACAGGCAAATGAAAAACTGTTTTTT.

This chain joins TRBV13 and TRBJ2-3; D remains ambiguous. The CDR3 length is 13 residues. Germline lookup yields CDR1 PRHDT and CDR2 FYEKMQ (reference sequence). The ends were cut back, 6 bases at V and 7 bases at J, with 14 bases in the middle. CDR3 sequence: CASSAQARHTQYF. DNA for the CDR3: TGTGCCAGCAGTGCCCAAGCTCGGCATACGCAGTATTTT.

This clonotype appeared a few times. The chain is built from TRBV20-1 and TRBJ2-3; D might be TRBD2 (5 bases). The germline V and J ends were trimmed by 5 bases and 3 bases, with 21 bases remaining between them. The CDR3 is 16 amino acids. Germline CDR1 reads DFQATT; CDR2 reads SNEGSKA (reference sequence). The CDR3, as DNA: TGCAGTGCTCTGAGCCCGGCCCCCGGCGGGACAGATACGCAGTATTTT. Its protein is CSALSPAPGGTDTQYF.

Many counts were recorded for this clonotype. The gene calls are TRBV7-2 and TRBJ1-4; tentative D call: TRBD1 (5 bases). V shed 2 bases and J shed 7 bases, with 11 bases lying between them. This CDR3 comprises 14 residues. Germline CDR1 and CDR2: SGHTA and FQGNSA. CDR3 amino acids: CASSLNPGREKLFF. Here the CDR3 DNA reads TGTGCCAGCAGCTTAAATCCAGGGCGTGAAAAACTGTTTTTT.